The 28 T cell receptor beta chains below come from one sample, sequenced in a study of T cell clonality in common variable immunodeficiency. Produced via immunoSEQ multiplex PCR; TCRdb's table is partial and in-frame only. The record shows tens of thousands of clones for this sample, with no singletons present. The sample consisted of peripheral blood mononuclear cells. Source of these receptors: a person between 18 and 75 years old in good health.

This clone occurred a few times. The read falls 3 residues short of the CDR3 end, and the missing part is taken from the germline J gene. The chain is built from TRBV18 and TRBJ2-2; 7 bases are shared with TRBD2. This CDR3 spans 16 amino acids. The germline V gene has CDR1 KGHSH and CDR2 LQKENI. The sequenced part of the CDR3 DNA is TGTGCCAGCTCACCGGGGGGGTTTCTAGAAGGCTACCCG. Protein: CASSPGGFLEGYP. The complete CDR3 sequence is CASSPGGFLEGYPLFF.

This clone occurred many times. The CDR3 end lies 3 residues beyond the end of the read and is filled in from the germline J gene. The chain links TRBV7-8 to TRBJ2-3, with 8 bases lining up with TRBD2. The length of the CDR3 is 13 residues. Looked up from germline, CDR1 is SGHVS and CDR2 is FQNEAQ. The junction had 3 bases not matched to a gene; V was cut back by 9 bases and J by 1 base. This CDR3 is CASAGGRTDTQYF. CDR3 DNA (partial): TGTGCCAGTGCGGGAGGCCGCACAGATACG.

This clone came up many times. The read falls 3 residues short of the CDR3 end, and the missing part is taken from the germline J gene. The chain is built from TRBV30 and TRBJ2-5; 7 bases line up with TRBD2. V shed 8 bases, J shed 5 bases, and the junction held 2 bases outside the gene matches. CDR1 is GTSNPN, CDR2 SVGIG, per germline (reference sequence). The CDR3 totals 10 residues. This chain's CDR3 is CAGGVETQYF. Partial CDR3 DNA: TGTGCCGGGGGGGTTGAGACC. The entire variable domain, with the rest obtained from reference TRBV30 and TRBJ2-5, is as follows: SQTIHQWPATLVQPVGSPLSLECTVEGTSNPNLYWYRQAAGRGLQLLFYSVGIGQISSEVPQNLSASRPQDRQFILSSKKLLLSDSGFYLCAGGVETQYFGPGTRLLVL.

There are many counts of this clone. Read data end 3 residues before the CDR3 end; the end is taken from the germline J gene. The chain employs TRBV20-1 and TRBJ2-1; the D call may be TRBD1 or TRBD2 (7 bases each). This CDR3 is built from 20 residues. Germline CDR1 reads DFQATT; CDR2 reads SNEGSKA (reference sequence). The germline V and J ends were trimmed by 0 bases and 1 base, with 25 bases remaining between them. CDR3 sequence reads: CSARDPGGGPSVSSYNEQFF. The covered CDR3 bases are TGCAGTGCTAGAGATCCAGGGGGAGGGCCGTCGGTTTCTTCCTACAATGAG.

This clone was observed many times. The observed sequence ends 3 residues before the CDR3 terminus, with the missing tail filled in from the germline J gene. The chain joins TRBV11-2 to TRBJ1-5; D is possibly TRBD1 (6 bases). Germline V CDR1 and CDR2: SGHAT, FQNNGV. The CDR3 sequence is 13 residues long. V lost 1 base and J lost 9, with 10 bases in between. CDR3 residues: CASSLVRGGPQHF. Incomplete CDR3 DNA: TGTGCCAGCAGCTTAGTCCGAGGGGGGCCC. Complete variable domain (other parts from reference TRBV11-2 and TRBJ1-5): EAGVAQSPRYKIIEKRQSVAFWCNPISGHATLYWYQQILGQGPKLLIQFQNNGVVDDSQLPKDRFSAERLKGVDSTLKIQPAKLEDSAVYLCASSLVRGGPQHFGDGTRLSIL.

This clone appeared many times. The read ends 3 residues before the CDR3 terminus; that terminus is restored from the germline J gene. The V gene is TRBV7-2, the J gene TRBJ1-1; tentative D call: TRBD1 (5 bases). With 5 bases removed from V and 0 bases from J, the gap between germline ends came to 13 bases. CDR3 length equals 15 residues. The germline gives CDR1 SGHTA, CDR2 FQGNSA. The chain's CDR3 is CASSPQGALNTEAFF. CDR3 DNA (partial): TGTGCCAGCAGCCCCCAGGGAGCGTTGAACACTGAA.

This clone was picked up a small number of times. The CDR3 goes on 3 residues after the read ends, and that part is filled in from the germline J gene. The rearrangement uses TRBV5-1 and TRBJ1-5, with a weak D call TRBD1 (6 bases). V was shortened by 0 bases and J by 5 bases, with 12 bases between the two germline ends. The CDR3 is 15 amino acids. Per germline, CDR1 SGHRS and CDR2 YFSETQ. The CDR3 bases that were read are TGCGCCAGCAGCTTGGGGCAGGGGCCCCATCAGCCC. Amino acids: CASSLGQGPHQP. The whole CDR3 protein reads CASSLGQGPHQPQHF.

This clone was picked up many times. The missing CDR3 end, 3 residues past where the read stops, is filled in from the germline J gene. This rearrangement joins TRBV7-3 to TRBJ2-1, with a weak D call TRBD2 (6 bases). Germline V gene data show CDR1 as SGHTA and CDR2 as FQGTGA. V lost 5 bases to trimming and J lost 6 bases, with 11 bases between them. CDR3 length: 13 residues. CDR3: CASSTGGGNEQFF. The DNA read from the CDR3 is TGTGCCAGCAGCACCGGGGGAGGCAATGAG.

Many counts were recorded for this clone. The CDR3 end falls 3 residues outside the read, so it is completed with the germline J gene. The V call is TRBV12-3 or TRBV12-4, the J call TRBJ2-5; the D is unclear. This CDR3 has 12 residues. The V end lost 1 base, the J end lost 4 bases, and 4 bases lay between the germline ends. The covered CDR3 bases are TGTGCCAGCAGTTTAGAAGGAGAGACC. As protein: CASSLEGET. The whole CDR3 region reads CASSLEGETQYF.

The sample holds a few counts of this clone. The read terminates 3 residues before the CDR3 end, so the remaining end is supplied by the germline J gene. The gene calls are TRBV5-1 and TRBJ1-3, with D perhaps TRBD1 (6 bases). Germline V lookup: CDR1 SGHRS, CDR2 YFSETQ. The CDR3 consists of 18 residues. V shed 3 bases and J shed 0 bases, with 19 bases lying between them. The sequenced part of the CDR3 DNA is TGCGCCAGCAGCTCTGAAAGGCGACAGGCCGGCTCTGGAAACACC. It translates to CASSSERRQAGSGNT. Given in full, the CDR3 is CASSSERRQAGSGNTIYF.

This clone is medium-sized by share. The DNA ends 3 residues before the CDR3 does, and the rest of the CDR3 is filled in from the germline J gene. This chain links TRBV6-1 with TRBJ2-7; D is unclear. V was pared by 1 base and J by 1 base, with 11 bases between. This CDR3 comprises 15 residues. Germline-derived CDR1 and CDR2 are MNHNS and SASEGT. Partial CDR3 DNA: TGTGCCAGCAGTGAAGAAGAGGCGGATTCCTACGAG. Its translation: CASSEEEADSYE. The complete CDR3 reads CASSEEEADSYEQYF.

This clone showed up many times. Germline and junction disagree at one end, which may indicate a read error. The DNA ends 3 residues before the CDR3 does, and the rest of the CDR3 is filled in from the germline J gene. The V call is TRBV7-7, the J call TRBJ2-5; D is perhaps TRBD1 (6 bases). This CDR3 contains 16 residues. The germline V gene encodes CDR1 SSHAT and CDR2 FNYEAQ (reference sequence). Incomplete CDR3 DNA: TGTGCTAGCAGCTTAGAATCCGGGGTAGGGGGAGAGACC. This translates into CASSLESGVGGET. The entire CDR3 is CASSLESGVGGETQYF.

In this sample, this clone turned up many times. The read ends 3 residues before the CDR3 terminus; that terminus is restored from the germline J gene. The chain is built from TRBV7-3 and TRBJ1-1; 9 bases are shared with TRBD1. V gave up 5 bases and J gave up 2 bases; unmatched junction bases: 6. This CDR3 is 15 amino acids long. Germline assignment: CDR1 SGHTA and CDR2 FQGTGA. The CDR3 bases that were read are TGTGCCAGCAGCAGTTGGACAGGGGCCAACACTGAA. Encoded protein: CASSSWTGANTE. The whole CDR3 region reads CASSSWTGANTEAFF.

Ten or more counts support this clone. Sequencing ends 3 residues short of the CDR3 end; the germline J gene provides the rest. The V and J genes are TRBV5-4 and TRBJ2-6; D is unresolved. Germline V lookup: CDR1 SGHNT, CDR2 YYREEE (reference sequence). This CDR3 spans 13 amino acids. The V end was cut by 4 bases, the J end by 2 bases, with 4 bases between. The sequenced CDR3 bases are TGTGCCAGCAGCCCCACTGGGGCCAACGTC. It encodes CASSPTGANV. In full, the CDR3 is CASSPTGANVLTF.

This clone was observed many times. The read ends 3 residues early relative to the CDR3; the germline J gene fills the gap. The chain recombines TRBV10-3 with TRBJ1-3, with D uncertain. The CDR3 consists of 14 residues. Germline CDR1 is ENHRY and CDR2 is SYGVKD. The V gene lost 6 bases and the J gene lost 8 bases, with 17 bases spanning the gap. CDR3 DNA, as far as it was read: TGTGCCATCAGGGGCCCGACCCCCTTGGACACC. Protein: CAIRGPTPLDT. The entire CDR3 reads CAIRGPTPLDTIYF.

This clone was detected many times. Read coverage stops 3 residues before the CDR3 terminus; the germline J gene supplies the remainder. The J gene is TRBJ2-5, the V gene TRBV7-8; 7 bases are shared with TRBD1. CDR3 size: 15 residues. V trimming: 6 bases; J trimming: 6 bases; junction bases outside the gene matches: 13. CDR1 and CDR2 from the germline V gene are SGHVS and FQNEAQ. Incomplete CDR3 DNA: TGTGCCAGCAGTTCATCCCTGGGACAGCTGAAGACC. Protein sequence: CASSSSLGQLKT. The complete CDR3 sequence is CASSSSLGQLKTQYF.

The sample holds many counts of this clone. CDR3 region: CSARGGQIYEQYF. The part of the CDR3 DNA that was read is TGCAGTGCTAGGGGCGGACAGATCTACGAG. V and J are TRBV20-1 and TRBJ2-7, with D possibly TRBD1 on 6 matching bases. The CDR3 end is not reached by the read, which stops 3 residues before it; the germline J gene fills it in. Germline CDR1 DFQATT, CDR2 SNEGSKA (reference sequence). The CDR3 length is 13 residues. Trimming left V 3 bases short and J 3 bases short, with 12 bases between.

This clone has only a few counts. The missing CDR3 end, 3 residues past where the read stops, is filled in from the germline J gene. This sequence joins TRBV7-8 and TRBJ2-1; 9 nucleotides agree with TRBD2. The ends lost 0 bases at V and 9 bases at J; junction bases unmatched: 6. Per germline, CDR1 SGHVS and CDR2 FQNEAQ. The CDR3 sequence is 15 residues long. CDR3: CASSLARTSVGEQFF. The sequenced part of the CDR3 DNA is TGTGCCAGCAGCTTAGCAAGGACTAGCGTAGGTGAG.

This clone was picked up a small number of times. Read data end 3 residues before the CDR3 end; the end is taken from the germline J gene. V and J are TRBV7-9 and TRBJ2-5; D remains ambiguous. The ends were cut back, 1 base at V and 2 bases at J, with 8 bases in the middle. CDR1 is SEHNR, CDR2 FQNEAQ, per germline (reference sequence). The CDR3 contains 14 residues. CDR3 region: CASSLGFRQETQYF. CDR3 DNA, as far as it was read: TGTGCCAGCAGCTTAGGGTTTAGACAAGAGACC.

Notes on this clone: Read coverage stops 3 residues before the CDR3 terminus; the germline J gene supplies the remainder. The chain recombines TRBV2 with TRBJ2-3; tentatively, D is TRBD2 (5 bases). CDR3 size: 13 residues. Germline V lookup: CDR1 SNHLY, CDR2 FYNNEI. Trimming removed 6 bases at V and 7 bases at J, with 14 bases between. The CDR3 is CASRTGMGNTQYF. The DNA read from the CDR3 is TGTGCCAGCAGGACGGGGATGGGGAATACG.

This clone was picked up a small number of times. The CDR3 end is not reached by the read, which stops 3 residues before it; the germline J gene fills it in. The V and J genes are TRBV4-2 and TRBJ2-5; 7 bases match TRBD2. The CDR3 spans 14 residues. Per the germline V gene, CDR1 is LGHNA and CDR2 is YNFKEQ. V shed 3 bases, J shed 5 bases, and the junction held 6 bases outside the gene matches. CDR3 DNA (partial): TGTGCCAGCAGCCAGGGGGACGGGGGGGAGACC. This codes for CASSQGDGGET. The entire CDR3 reads CASSQGDGGETQYF.

This clone was seen many times. The read halts 3 residues ahead of the CDR3 end, with the missing end drawn from the germline J gene. The genes are TRBV5-1 and TRBJ1-4, with D perhaps TRBD1 (5 bases). Germline V gives CDR1 SGHRS, CDR2 YFSETQ. The CDR3 has 14 residues. V lost 1 base, J lost 7 bases, and 11 bases lay in between. CDR3 sequence: CASSLRQGGEKLFF. The part of the CDR3 DNA that was read is TGCGCCAGCAGCTTGAGGCAGGGTGGTGAAAAA.

This clone has a count of ten or more. The observed sequence ends 3 residues before the CDR3 terminus, with the missing tail filled in from the germline J gene. This chain connects TRBV7-2 to TRBJ2-7; tentatively, D is TRBD1 (5 bases). CDR1 and CDR2 (germline): SGHTA, FQGNSA. The CDR3 is 14 residues long. The V gene lost 1 base and the J gene lost 5 bases, with 12 bases spanning the gap. The CDR3 region is CASSLVQVSNEQYF. The sequenced CDR3 bases are TGTGCCAGCAGCTTAGTACAGGTTAGCAACGAG.

This clone was picked up many times. The missing CDR3 end, 3 residues past where the read stops, is filled in from the germline J gene. The chain couples TRBV5-1 to TRBJ2-5, with 7 bases identical to TRBD1. Germline loops: CDR1 SGHRS, CDR2 YFSETQ. J was trimmed by 5 bases and V by 2 bases; bases with no gene match: 3. The CDR3 extends over 13 amino acids. The sequenced part of the CDR3 DNA is TGCGCCAGCAGCTTAACAGGGGATGAGACC. The encoded protein is CASSLTGDET. The CDR3, in full, reads CASSLTGDETQYF.

At least ten counts were recorded for this clone. Sequencing ends 3 residues short of the CDR3 end; the germline J gene provides the rest. V gene TRBV6-2 or TRBV6-3 combines with J gene TRBJ2-7; D unclear. Germline V gene sequence: CDR1 MNHEY, CDR2 SVGEGT. The CDR3 contains 11 residues. The V end was cut by 4 bases, the J end by 6 bases, with 7 bases between. CDR3 bases read: TGTGCCAGCAGTTCCCGTGTCGAG. Translation gives CASSSRVE. The CDR3 as a whole reads CASSSRVEQYF.

This clone was detected ten times or more. Read data end 3 residues before the CDR3 end; the end is taken from the germline J gene. The V gene is TRBV5-1, the J gene TRBJ2-7; 9 nucleotides match TRBD2. V lost 6 bases and J lost 0; bases outside the gene matches: 7. Germline loops: CDR1 SGHRS, CDR2 YFSETQ. The CDR3 has 15 amino acids. Partial CDR3 DNA: TGCGCCAGCAAACATCTAGCGGGGTCCTCCTACGAG. Residues: CASKHLAGSSYE. The complete CDR3 protein is CASKHLAGSSYEQYF.

This clone was found many times. The CDR3 goes on 3 residues after the read ends, and that part is filled in from the germline J gene. The J gene is TRBJ2-7, the V gene TRBV19; TRBD1 might be the D (5 bases). The germline V and J ends were trimmed by 3 bases and 0 bases, with 18 bases remaining between them. This CDR3 is built from 17 residues. From germline, CDR1 is LNHDA and CDR2 SQIVND (reference sequence). The CDR3 loop is CASSIQGTGLSSYEQYF. The CDR3 bases that were read are TGTGCCAGTAGTATCCAAGGTACAGGTTTAAGCTCCTACGAG.

This clone occurred a few times. The read is 3 residues too short to cover the CDR3 end, so that end is filled in from the germline J gene. The V and J genes are TRBV5-6 and TRBJ2-1; no clear D gene. From germline, CDR1 is SGHDT and CDR2 YYEEEE. The length of the CDR3 is 13 residues. V was cut by 0 bases and J by 7 bases, with 8 bases left in between. The CDR3 loop is CASSLVSGNEQFF. Partial CDR3 DNA: TGTGCCAGCAGCTTGGTATCCGGGAATGAG.